The 27 T cell receptor beta chains below were found in one sample sequenced in a study of blood T cell repertoires in COVID-19. This table comes from immunoSEQ multiplex PCR, and its TCRdb copy is limited to in-frame clones, with some not included. In the table there are 270,000 or so clones, 86% of which are singletons. Sequenced sample: PBMCs or T cells enriched from blood (not recorded which). Every receptor here comes from a woman aged 18-29 years who had recovered from COVID-19.

This rearrangement joins TRBV3-1 (or the pseudogene TRBV3-2) to TRBJ1-5, with 10 bases that match TRBD1. Losses at the gene ends were 3 bases for V and 6 bases for J; bases not matched to a gene: 2. The CDR3 extends over 14 amino acids. CDR1 and CDR2 (germline): LGHDT, YNNKEL (reference sequence). CDR3 loop: CASSHRQGAQPQHF. The CDR3 DNA follows: TGTGCCAGCAGCCATAGACAGGGGGCTCAGCCCCAGCATTTT.

The chain recombines TRBV23-1 with TRBJ1-1; a weak D match, TRBD1 (6 bases). TRBV23-1 counts as an open reading frame of uncertain function. This CDR3 region has 14 residues. Trimming shortened V by 6 bases and J by 4 bases, and 15 bases separated the two germline ends. CDR3 protein: CASSRGGRGTEAFF. The CDR3 DNA follows: TGCGCCAGCAGCCGAGGGGGACGCGGCACTGAAGCTTTCTTT.

This clone was observed once. The chain has TRBV27 and TRBJ1-2; D remains ambiguous. The CDR3 is 13 amino acids. V dropped 3 bases and J dropped 4 bases, with 9 bases sitting between them. The germline V gene encodes CDR1 MNHEY and CDR2 SMNVEV (reference sequence). The CDR3 coding sequence is TGTGCCAGCAGTTTGGCGGCCGGCTATGGCTACACCTTC. Translating gives CASSLAAGYGYTF.

The J gene is TRBJ2-2, the V gene TRBV7-9, with unresolved D. The CDR3 runs to 14 residues. Trimming cost V 5 bases and J 4 bases, with 11 bases left between them. Germline V gene data show CDR1 as SEHNR and CDR2 as FQNEAQ (reference sequence). CDR3 nucleotides: TGTGCCAGCAGCCCAGACACGGTCACCGGGGAGCTGTTTTTT. Protein: CASSPDTVTGELFF.

The chain carries TRBV7-8 and TRBJ1-3, with a possible D match to TRBD1 (5 bases). The CDR3 extends over 17 amino acids. Trimming took 7 bases from V and 4 from J, leaving 23 bases between them. Per the germline V gene, CDR1 is SGHVS and CDR2 is FQNEAQ. In DNA, the CDR3 is TGTGCCAGCACCCCCGCCGGTGGAGGGGCACTAGGAAACACCATATATTTT. Translation: CASTPAGGGALGNTIYF.

V is TRBV2 and J is TRBJ2-6, with a tentative D call TRBD1 (7 bases). V was clipped by 4 bases and J by 3 bases, with 13 bases between them. The CDR3 covers 16 residues. The germline gives CDR1 SNHLY, CDR2 FYNNEI. The CDR3 DNA reads TGTGCCAGCAGTGCCTGGGGGGACAGTGGGGCCAACGTCCTGACTTTC. It yields the protein CASSAWGDSGANVLTF.

This clone was seen more than once but under ten times. This CDR3 is also generated by other DNA sequences in the sample. The chain couples TRBV11-2 to TRBJ2-7, with D unresolved. Germline V CDR1 and CDR2: SGHAT, FQNNGV. Trimming pared 2 bases from V and 0 bases from J, leaving 8 bases between. The CDR3 length is 14 residues. DNA of the CDR3: TGTGCCAGCAGCTTAACAGCTTCCTCCTACGAGCAGTACTTC. The encoded protein is CASSLTASSYEQYF.

The sample holds one count of this clone. The CDR3 sequence: CASSRLRQDYSGANVLTF. The CDR3 DNA reads as TGTGCCAGCAGTCGCCTCCGACAGGATTACTCTGGGGCCAACGTCCTGACTTTC. The chain recombines TRBV6-6 with TRBJ2-6; D is perhaps TRBD1 (6 bases). V lost 5 bases and J lost 0, with 17 bases in between. Germline CDR1 is MNHNY and CDR2 is SVGAGI (reference sequence). The CDR3 consists of 18 residues.

This chain links TRBV7-2 with TRBJ1-5, with TRBD1 identical over 9 bases. CDR3 size: 16 residues. The V segment lost 1 base and the J segment 3 bases; nucleotides outside the gene matches: 4. CDR1 is SGHTA and CDR2 is FQGNSA in the germline V gene. CDR3 bases: TGTGCCAGCAGCTTAGGTACAGGGGGCTTCAATCAGCCCCAGCATTTT. Translated, it gives CASSLGTGGFNQPQHF.

Only a few counts were recorded for this clone. The V call is TRBV7-9, the J call TRBJ1-3; the D is unclear. Germline V gene lookup returns CDR1 SEHNR and CDR2 FQNEAQ (reference sequence). V lost 10 bases, J lost 2 bases, and 9 bases lay in between. The CDR3 consists of 12 residues. CDR3 in DNA: TGTGCCATCAATACTGCTGGAAACACCATATATTTT. It is translated as CAINTAGNTIYF.

The rearrangement uses TRBV5-4 and TRBJ1-3; D is unresolved. This CDR3 is built from 14 residues. Trimming cost V 3 bases and J 3 bases, with 10 bases left between them. Germline-derived CDR1 and CDR2 are SGHNT and YYREEE (reference sequence). The CDR3 region has the DNA TGTGCCAGCAGCTCTGATGCTAGTGGAAACACCATATATTTT. It specifies CASSSDASGNTIYF.

J is TRBJ2-1 and V is TRBV6-2 or TRBV6-3; the match to TRBD1 covers 9 bases. J was trimmed by 6 bases and V by 2 bases; bases with no gene match: 8. Germline assignment: CDR1 MNHEY and CDR2 SVGEGT. The CDR3 sequence is 16 residues long. This chain's CDR3 is CASSYDRDRAFNEQFF. CDR3 sequence (DNA): TGTGCCAGCAGTTACGATAGGGACAGGGCCTTCAATGAGCAGTTCTTC.

The chain recombines TRBV7-6 with TRBJ2-1; 8 bases line up with TRBD2. The germline gives CDR1 SGHVS, CDR2 FNYEAQ. The trim removed 5 bases at V and 2 bases at J, leaving 5 bases unmatched. The CDR3 has 15 amino acids. This CDR3 reads CASSMTSETYNEQFF. The CDR3 bases are TGTGCCAGCAGCATGACTAGCGAAACCTACAATGAGCAGTTCTTC. Using reference TRBV7-6 and TRBJ2-1 for the parts outside the CDR3, the full variable domain is GAGVSQSPRYKVTKRGQDVALRCDPISGHVSLYWYRQALGQGPEFLTYFNYEAQQDKSGLPNDRFSAERPEGSISTLTIQRTEQRDSAMYRCASSMTSETYNEQFFGPGTRLTVL.

The chain joins TRBV25-1 to TRBJ2-2; tentative D call: TRBD1 (5 bases). The V end was cut by 7 bases, the J end by 7 bases, with 13 bases between. This CDR3 has 13 amino acids. CDR1 is MGHDK, CDR2 SYGVNS, per germline. In nucleotides, the CDR3 is TGTGCCAGCAAAGACCTAACAGGCGGGGAGCTGTTTTTT. Its protein product is CASKDLTGGELFF.

This chain uses TRBV19 with TRBJ1-2; D is perhaps TRBD1 (6 bases). The CDR3 loop spans 13 amino acids. Per germline, CDR1 LNHDA and CDR2 SQIVND (reference sequence). V shed 3 bases and J shed 5 bases, with 10 bases lying between them. CDR3 bases: TGTGCCAGTAGTATTGATACAGGGTATGGCTACACCTTC. Translation: CASSIDTGYGYTF.

The rearrangement uses TRBV28 and TRBJ2-7; D unresolved. Trimming pared 6 bases from V and 5 bases from J, leaving 11 bases between. The CDR3 loop spans 12 amino acids. Germline assignment: CDR1 MDHEN and CDR2 SYDVKM. CDR3 residues: CASSPTFNEQYF. The CDR3 coding sequence is TGTGCCAGCAGCCCGACATTCAACGAGCAGTACTTC.

The table lists this clone with a count of one. J is TRBJ2-1 and V is TRBV7-3; D call uncertain. CDR1 is SGHTA, CDR2 FQGTGA, per germline. V was clipped by 1 base and J by 8 bases, with 9 bases between them. The CDR3 is made up of 13 amino acids. The CDR3 loop is CASSLRPRDEQFF. The CDR3 nucleotides read TGTGCCAGCAGCTTAAGACCACGGGATGAGCAGTTCTTC.

V gene TRBV7-2 combines with J gene TRBJ2-2, with 7 bases aligning to TRBD2. This CDR3 has 16 residues. With 2 bases clipped from V and 5 bases from J, the junction kept 8 bases outside the gene matches. CDR1 is SGHTA and CDR2 is FQGNSA in the germline V gene. CDR3 protein: CASSLRAGVETGELFF. The CDR3 DNA reads TGTGCCAGCAGCTTACGGGCGGGGGTGGAGACCGGGGAGCTGTTTTTT.

The J gene is TRBJ2-7, the V gene TRBV5-1, with D unclear. The V gene lost 2 bases and the J gene lost 3 bases, with 9 bases spanning the gap. Germline-derived CDR1 and CDR2 are SGHRS and YFSETQ. CDR3 length equals 13 residues. CDR3 sequence reads: CASSLVSNYEQYF. The DNA of the CDR3 is TGCGCCAGCAGCTTAGTCAGTAACTACGAGCAGTACTTC.

Here the CDR3 DNA reads TGCGCCAGCACCTCCTGGTCCCCGACTAGCGGGAGTTACGAGCAGTACTTC. Protein product: CASTSWSPTSGSYEQYF. The J gene is TRBJ2-7, the V gene TRBV5-1; 12 nucleotides match TRBD2. Trimming took 6 bases from V and 4 from J; bases not matched to a gene: 14. The germline CDR1 and CDR2 sequences are SGHRS and YFSETQ. The CDR3 length is 17 residues.

The chain joins TRBV9 to TRBJ2-1; unclear D gene. V lost 0 bases and J lost 5, with 12 bases in between. Germline CDR1 reads SGDLS; CDR2 reads YYNGEE. The CDR3 covers 15 residues. This CDR3 reads CASSVGVGYNNEQFF. In DNA form, the CDR3 reads TGTGCCAGCAGCGTAGGGGTGGGCTACAACAATGAGCAGTTCTTC.

The rearrangement links TRBV3-1 (or the pseudogene TRBV3-2) to TRBJ2-5, with TRBD1 identical over 10 bases. The V and J ends lost 4 bases and 6 bases, in that order; junction bases with no gene match: 8. This CDR3 contains 15 residues. CDR1 is LGHDT, CDR2 YNNKEL, per germline (reference sequence). In DNA, the CDR3 is TGTGCCAGCAGCCCCCGGGGACAGGGGAGGCAGACCCAGTACTTC. It translates to CASSPRGQGRQTQYF.

This clone occurred a few times. This sequence joins TRBV2 and TRBJ2-3, with TRBD1 identical over 9 bases. There are 21 residues in the CDR3. After removal of 1 base from V and 0 bases from J, the junction contained 17 bases not matched to a gene. CDR1 and CDR2 from the germline V gene are SNHLY and FYNNEI. The CDR3 bases are TGTGCCAGCAGTGAAGTAGGGGGATGGGGACAGGGACTCTCTAGCACAGATACGCAGTATTTT. Protein sequence: CASSEVGGWGQGLSSTDTQYF.

The chain combines TRBV28 with TRBJ1-5; D gene uncertain. The CDR3 has 14 residues. V lost 5 bases and J lost 4, with 12 bases in between. CDR1 and CDR2 from the germline V gene are MDHEN and SYDVKM. The CDR3 DNA is TGTGCCAGCAGTGGACTCCCAAGGAATCAGCCCCAGCATTTT. It translates to CASSGLPRNQPQHF.

The chain recombines TRBV18 with TRBJ2-1, with a weak D call TRBD2 (6 bases). Per germline, CDR1 KGHSH and CDR2 LQKENI. Trimming removed 3 bases at V and 5 bases at J, with 14 bases between. The CDR3 spans 15 residues. CDR3 in amino acids: CASSPAGTTDNEQFF. The DNA of the CDR3 is TGTGCCAGCTCACCGGCGGGAACTACTGACAATGAGCAGTTCTTC.

The rearrangement links TRBV19 to TRBJ2-1, with D possibly matching TRBD2 (7 bases). This CDR3 is 18 amino acids long. Trimming pared 1 base from V and 0 bases from J, leaving 16 bases between. CDR1 LNHDA and CDR2 SQIVND come from the germline V gene (reference sequence). The CDR3 coding sequence is TGTGCCAGTAGTATAGGGTGGGGGGGCTCGAGCTCCTACAATGAGCAGTTCTTC. Translated: CASSIGWGGSSSYNEQFF.

V is TRBV7-6 and J is TRBJ2-1, with 11 bases lining up with TRBD2. Germline CDR1 reads SGHVS; CDR2 reads FNYEAQ. The CDR3 runs 15 residues. J gave up 6 bases and V 5 bases, and 6 bases lay outside the gene matches. CDR3 sequence (DNA): TGTGCCAGCAGCGCGGCTAGCGGGGGGCTCAATGAGCAGTTCTTC. It codes for CASSAASGGLNEQFF.